Presented here are 8 T cell receptor beta chains from one specimen sequenced in a study of pediatric ulcerative colitis. Only in-frame clones appear in the TCRdb table, and some are missing; sequencing was by immunoSEQ multiplex PCR. This table has around 37,000 clones, roughly four fifths appearing once. One to two pinch biopsies were taken from the rectum during colonoscopy. Material: gut tissue. The receptor set was obtained from a boy aged 10-17 years with severe ulcerative colitis.

The chain uses TRBV4-1 and TRBJ2-7; no clear D. Germline CDR1 is MGHRA and CDR2 is YSYEKL. This CDR3 is 14 amino acids long. V shed 5 bases and J shed 4 bases, with 15 bases lying between them. CDR3 sequence: CASSTKDRAYEQYF. CDR3 DNA: TGCGCCAGCAGCACCAAGGATCGAGCTTACGAGCAGTACTTC.

This rearrangement joins TRBV5-5 to TRBJ2-7; the D is unclear. V shed 0 bases and J shed 0 bases, with 10 bases lying between them. Germline lookup yields CDR1 SGHKS and CDR2 YYEKEE (reference sequence). The CDR3 is 15 amino acids. The CDR3 bases are TGTGCCAGCAGCTTGGGGCAGCGATTCTCCTACGAGCAGTACTTC. It specifies CASSLGQRFSYEQYF.

The chain carries TRBV10-3 and TRBJ1-2, with TRBD1 as a possible D gene (6 bases). The CDR3 spans 15 residues. Germline V gene lookup returns CDR1 ENHRY and CDR2 SYGVKD. V lost 6 bases to trimming and J lost 3 bases, with 17 bases between them. CDR3 DNA sequence: TGTGCCATCAGGCCTACAGGGAGCCCCGACTATGGCTACACCTTC. It codes for CAIRPTGSPDYGYTF.

The V call is TRBV5-1, the J call TRBJ1-4; the D gene is possibly TRBD1 (6 bases). Germline V gene lookup returns CDR1 SGHRS and CDR2 YFSETQ. The CDR3 contains 18 residues. The V end was cut by 0 bases, the J end by 3 bases, with 18 bases between. CDR3 amino acids: CASSLELRGAAANEKLFF. Written as DNA, the CDR3 is TGCGCCAGCAGCTTGGAGTTGCGGGGGGCGGCAGCTAATGAAAAACTGTTTTTT.

The V call is TRBV2, the J call TRBJ2-1, with D perhaps matching TRBD1 or TRBD2 (5 bases each). This CDR3 contains 14 residues. The ends were cut back, 4 bases at V and 7 bases at J, with 14 bases in the middle. Germline-derived CDR1 and CDR2 are SNHLY and FYNNEI. DNA for the CDR3: TGTGCCAGCAGTGTTGGGGGTTTACGGAATGAGCAGTTCTTC. Translating it yields CASSVGGLRNEQFF. The full variable domain, in which reference TRBV2 and TRBJ2-1 provide the parts outside the CDR3, is EPEVTQTPSHQVTQMGQEVILRCVPISNHLYFYWYRQILGQKVEFLVSFYNNEISEKSEIFDDQFSVERPDGSNFTLKIRSTKLEDSAMYFCASSVGGLRNEQFFGPGTRLTVL.

V usage is TRBV19 and J usage is TRBJ2-1; TRBD1 might be the D (5 bases). With 10 bases removed from V and 4 bases from J, the gap between germline ends came to 11 bases. CDR1 LNHDA and CDR2 SQIVND come from the germline V gene (reference sequence). The CDR3 has 12 residues. CDR3 in amino acids: CATLDNYNEQFF. CDR3 nucleotide sequence: TGTGCCACCCTGGACAATTACAATGAGCAGTTCTTC.

This clone appeared a single time. The chain joins TRBV6-6 to TRBJ1-6; 8 nucleotides match TRBD1. CDR1 is MNHNY and CDR2 is SVGAGI in the germline V gene (reference sequence). V lost 5 bases and J lost 7; bases outside the gene matches: 7. The CDR3 is made up of 15 amino acids. CDR3 amino acids: CASSQTGAGNSPLHF. CDR3 in DNA: TGTGCCAGCAGTCAGACAGGGGCAGGGAATTCACCCCTCCACTTT.

A single count supports this clone. Here the CDR3 omits its conserved ending phenylalanine or tryptophan, so a read error is the likely source. The chain is built from TRBV14 and TRBJ1-6; perhaps TRBD1 as D (6 bases). CDR3 size: 15 residues. Per germline, CDR1 SGHDN and CDR2 FVKESK. V dropped 2 bases and J dropped 7 bases, with 12 bases sitting between them. The CDR3 spells CASSQSNRENSPLHL. The CDR3 DNA reads TGTGCCAGCAGCCAATCTAACAGGGAGAATTCACCCCTCCACCTT.